The present entry profiles one TCR beta chain with its context. Its antigen has not been determined. No base quality values were provided; no much bigger clone lies one nucleotide off. Systemically healthy Caucasian individuals from Russia, some 40 in total and aged about 6 to 100 years, were included as donors. Ten milliliters of peripheral blood were drawn from each donor into EDTA-treated Vacutainer tubes. Ficoll-Paque density-gradient centrifugation was used to isolate PBMCs, with at least 6.5 million per sample. Total RNA, at least 6 micrograms per sample, was extracted from PBMCs with Trizol reagent. The percentages of naive CD45RAhigh/CD27high T cells were determined by flow cytometry on a PBMC aliquot from every donor. Library preparation was by 5' RACE. The sequencer listed for this sample is Illumina HiSeq 2500. The second PCR ran for roughly 7 to 11 cycles and used a J-beta primer mix along with a sample-barcoded 5' primer. A template-switch 5' adaptor carrying 12 random nucleotides introduced a unique molecular identifier onto each TCR beta cDNA molecule. Each sample yielded at least 2.5 million CDR3-containing paired-end reads. All of the RNA was converted into first-strand cDNA using the Mint cDNA synthesis kit, with a TRBC-specific oligonucleotide serving as the primer. Following uracil-DNA glycosylase treatment, all cDNA underwent a first 18-cycle PCR with the universal primers M1SS and BC2_uni_R. The authors processed their data as follows. For normalization, 1 million high-quality reads were randomly selected from each sample, with every read carrying a distinct molecular identifier. Instead of being binned into consensus sequences, reads with shared molecular identifiers were discarded. CDR3 identification, clonotype clustering and error correction used MiTCR with a Q25 quality threshold and the strictest error-elimination algorithm. A nonparametric unseen species model using Euler transformation provided a lower-bound estimate of total TCR beta diversity. Using fastp at Q25 and MiXCR, TCRdb reprocessed the public reads and kept productive beta chains. Rows merge per CDR3 protein into single entries with the most common DNA and genes. These V and J calls derive from TCRdb rather than the authors' analysis. This sample comprises 1.5 million to 2 million distinct CDR3 sequences, approximately 28% of them detected only once. More than 6% of the sample comes from the top ten.

The CDR3 starts with the cysteine, ends with the phenylalanine, and has 11 residues. Left in the record is the CDR3 DNA by itself, 33 bases read in frame from the first base. Compared with germline, V lacks 5 bases and J lacks 11 bases; bases without a gene match: 5. The sample originates from a study of blood T cells in healthy people across ages (dated by TCRdb to the mid-2010s). Notes on the research overall: Template switching captured roughly one uniquely barcoded TCR beta cDNA molecule per two T cells in model experiments. To avoid experimental bias, donors of different ages were randomly spread across the sequencing lanes. Age-related changes in TCR beta repertoire diversity were measured in the study by deep sequencing normalized with unique cDNA molecular identifiers. The donors were split into four age groups: young (average around 15 years), middle-aged (over 35), aged (over 55) and long-lived (roughly 80). Using the same blood draw, the study looked at two additional independent replicas of 1 million unique cDNA reads for two donors, one aged 18 to 29 and the other aged 80 or older. Results and caveats for the whole study, not just this receptor: Donor CMV infection status was unknown, potentially confounding age-related changes in expanded clonotypes. Estimates of total diversity from one million sequenced T cells were regarded as lower bounds and underestimates. Compared with the aged group, the long-lived group had more naive CD4+ T cells, fewer expanded clones and increased TCR diversity, a pattern suggesting age selection. Observed TCR beta diversity correlated strongly with the percentage of naive T cells measured by flow cytometry. Because profiling used bulk unsorted PBMCs, naive and antigen-experienced compartments could not be compared conclusively. As age increased, observed TCR beta diversity per million T cells dropped in a roughly linear way, and a significant reduction was already evident by age about 40.

The chain was built from TRBV12-3 or TRBV12-4 and TRBJ2-7; 8 bases in the junction line up with TRBD2. The sequence was obtained from a woman between 25 and 40 years old in good health. Sequenced sample: blood. The CDR3 has the sequence CASSPGGREYF. The DNA is as follows: TGTGCCAGCAGTCCGGGGGGGCGCGAGTACTTC.